Listed below are T cell receptor beta chains from one sample, sequenced in a study of T cell changes during pregnancy in multiple sclerosis. TCRdb's copy holds only in-frame clones and misses some; the assay was immunoSEQ multiplex PCR. The repertoire includes under 70,000 clones, over 80% of them detected once, and roughly 2% sits in the top ten. Sequencing used peripheral blood, obtained in the third trimester of pregnancy. The origin of the receptors is a female donor in good health, enrolled as a control in a pregnancy study. The CDR3 runs from the conserved cysteine through the conserved F or W. The D gene is left open where the match is weak. Part of the rows lack a size; the others show once, few, many or a class for expanded clones.

TRBV28,-,-,TRBJ2-1,CASSLPTGYRTNEQFF,TGTGCCAGCAGTTTACCCACAGGGTATCGAACCAATGAGCAGTTCTTC
TRBV18,-,-,TRBJ1-2,CASSPLAEFHGYTF,TGTGCCAGCTCACCACTTGCGGAATTCCATGGCTACACCTTC
TRBV28,TRBD1,-,TRBJ1-5,CASRDRDRAYSNQPQHF,TGTGCCAGCAGAGACCGGGACAGAGCTTATAGCAATCAGCCCCAGCATTTT
TRBV30,-,-,TRBJ1-1,CAWSVRGDEAFF,TGTGCCTGGAGTGTACGGGGGGATGAAGCTTTCTTT
TRBV9,-,-,TRBJ1-2,CASSHGSGGANYGYTF,TGTGCCAGCAGCCATGGATCCGGAGGAGCTAACTATGGCTACACCTTC
TRBV4-1,TRBD2,-,TRBJ2-1,CASSQDYQRGVNEQFF,TGCGCCAGCAGCCAAGATTATCAGCGGGGGGTCAATGAGCAGTTCTTC
TRBV5-1,-,-,TRBJ1-2,CASSTPYGYTF,TGCGCCAGCAGCACACCCTATGGCTACACCTTC
TRBV12-5,TRBD1,-,TRBJ1-4,CASGLPRQGVGGGNEKLFF,TGTGCTAGTGGTCTGCCGAGACAGGGGGTAGGGGGCGGTAATGAAAAACTGTTTTTT
TRBV9,-,-,TRBJ1-2,CASSERGQANYGYTF,TGTGCCAGCAGCGAACGCGGACAAGCCAACTATGGCTACACCTTC
TRBV5-4,-,-,TRBJ1-1,CASTTGLFTEAFF,TGTGCCAGCACCACAGGGCTTTTCACTGAAGCTTTCTTT
TRBV5-4,-,-,TRBJ2-6,CASSLQSGANVLTF,TGTGCCAGCAGCTTGCAATCAGGGGCCAACGTCCTGACTTTC
TRBV6-6,TRBD1,-,TRBJ1-1,CASSYGQVLNTEAFF,TGTGCCAGCAGTTACGGACAGGTATTGAACACTGAAGCTTTCTTT
TRBV4-2,-,-,TRBJ2-3,CASSHQGTDTQYF,TGTGCCAGCAGCCATCAGGGCACAGATACGCAGTATTTT
TRBV2,TRBD1,once,TRBJ2-7,CASTADRDEQYF,TGTGCCAGCACCGCCGACAGGGACGAGCAGTACTTC
TRBV7-3,-,-,TRBJ2-7,CASSSSGIVGQYF,TGTGCCAGCAGCTCGTCGGGAATTGTCGGGCAGTACTTC
TRBV19,TRBD1,few,TRBJ2-7,CASSIGTGTEQYF,TGTGCCAGTAGTATCGGGACAGGGACCGAGCAGTACTTC